What follows are 32 T cell receptor beta chains derived from one specimen sequenced in a study of response to subunit inactivated influenza vaccine. Using its own MiXCR run on the RT-PCR reads, TCRdb lists one record per CDR3 protein. The sample lists hundreds of thousands of distinct CDR3 sequences; 14% were seen once. Here the sequenced sample was PBMCs from blood, taken around 14 days before vaccination. These receptor sequences come from a man aged 50-59 years who received an inactivated influenza vaccine.

This clonotype was recorded a few times. The chain is built from TRBV4-3 and TRBJ2-3; unclear D gene. The germline V and J ends were trimmed by 1 base and 1 base, with 12 bases remaining between them. Germline-derived CDR1 and CDR2 are LGHNA and YSLEER. The CDR3 spans 16 residues. For the CDR3, the DNA is TGCGCCAGCAGCCAAGTGTATAACTCCCGCACAGATACGCAGTATTTT. Amino acids: CASSQVYNSRTDTQYF.

This clonotype was detected only a few times. The CDR3 region is CASSLLGSTLEAFF. The CDR3 coding sequence is TGTGCCAGCAGCTTATTGGGCAGTACCCTTGAAGCTTTCTTT. The chain combines TRBV7-2 with TRBJ1-1, with no clear D. V lost 2 bases and J lost 7, with 14 bases in between. CDR1 SGHTA and CDR2 FQGNSA come from the germline V gene. The CDR3 totals 14 residues.

This clonotype was seen at least ten times. The genes are TRBV7-2 and TRBJ1-6; D is undetermined. From germline, CDR1 is SGHTA and CDR2 FQGNSA. The CDR3 totals 12 residues. V was cut by 6 bases and J by 7 bases, with 7 bases left in between. The CDR3, as DNA: TGTGCCAGCAGACCCAGAAATTCACCCCTCCACTTT. The encoded protein is CASRPRNSPLHF.

The rearrangement uses TRBV10-3 and TRBJ2-7, with D uncertain. Germline CDR1 reads ENHRY; CDR2 reads SYGVKD. Trimming removed 5 bases at V and 1 base at J, with 9 bases between. The CDR3 is 13 amino acids. The CDR3 region has the DNA TGTGCCATCAGTATGAGCCGTTCCTACGAGCAGTACTTC. Translating gives CAISMSRSYEQYF.

This clonotype showed up just a few times. The chain couples TRBV6-1 to TRBJ1-5, with D unclear. This CDR3 is 15 amino acids long. V was pared by 6 bases and J by 0 bases, with 12 bases between. Germline CDR1 and CDR2: MNHNS and SASEGT. For the CDR3, the DNA is TGTGCCAGCAGCCCCGAGTCCTTTAGCAATCAGCCCCAGCATTTT. The encoded protein is CASSPESFSNQPQHF.

This clonotype was detected only a few times. The genes are TRBV6-1 and TRBJ2-3; 7 bases match TRBD2. V lost 7 bases to trimming and J lost 0 bases; unmatched junction nucleotides: 10. Germline V gene lookup returns CDR1 MNHNS and CDR2 SASEGT. CDR3 length equals 16 residues. In DNA, the CDR3 is TGTGCCAGCAAGGGAGGGGCTCTTACTAGCACAGATACGCAGTATTTT. This codes for CASKGGALTSTDTQYF.

This clonotype was detected many times. The chain joins TRBV4-3 to TRBJ1-2; D unclear. The CDR3 consists of 12 residues. The germline V gene has CDR1 LGHNA and CDR2 YSLEER. The V end was cut by 0 bases, the J end by 8 bases, with 7 bases between. The DNA for the CDR3 is TGCGCCAGCAGCCAAGACGGAGGCGGCTACACCTTC. Protein sequence: CASSQDGGGYTF.

This clonotype has a handful of counts. J is TRBJ2-6 and V is TRBV5-6, with D perhaps matching TRBD2 (5 bases). Germline loops: CDR1 SGHDT, CDR2 YYEEEE. The V end was cut by 1 base, the J end by 3 bases, with 17 bases between. The CDR3 spans 18 residues. The CDR3 nucleotides read TGTGCCAGCAGCTTGTCCTTGATGGGGAGCCTTGGGGCCAACGTCCTGACTTTC. Protein: CASSLSLMGSLGANVLTF. The whole variable domain, filled in from reference TRBV5-6 and TRBJ2-6, reads DAGVTQSPTHLIKTRGQQVTLRCSPKSGHDTVSWYQQALGQGPQFIFQYYEEEERQRGNFPDRFSGHQFPNYSSELNVNALLLGDSALYLCASSLSLMGSLGANVLTFGAGSRLTVL.

This clonotype has more than one count but fewer than ten. The chain couples TRBV7-7 to TRBJ1-5; 8 positions agree with TRBD1. Germline CDR1 and CDR2: SSHAT and FNYEAQ (reference sequence). Losses at the gene ends were 1 base for V and 0 bases for J; bases not matched to a gene: 14. CDR3 length: 20 residues. The CDR3 loop reads CASSLGAPRGLRISNQPQHF. For the CDR3, the DNA is TGTGCCAGCAGCTTAGGGGCCCCCAGGGGGCTCCGTATTAGCAATCAGCCCCAGCATTTT.

There are a few counts of this clonotype. This chain joins TRBV27 and TRBJ1-1; a weak D match, TRBD1 (5 bases). Between the trimmed V and J ends, which lost 10 bases and 0 bases, there was a span of 15 bases. From germline, CDR1 is MNHEY and CDR2 SMNVEV (reference sequence). The CDR3 totals 14 residues. CDR3 protein: CATKTVPLNTEAFF. The CDR3 nucleotides are TGTGCCACCAAGACAGTGCCTCTGAACACTGAAGCTTTCTTT.

In regard to this clonotype: A read error may account for a junction end that differs from germline. The gene calls are TRBV7-9 and TRBJ2-7; 7 bases agree with TRBD1. The CDR3 is 15 amino acids. CDR1 SEHNR and CDR2 FQNEAQ come from the germline V gene (reference sequence). CDR3: CASSLHTGVSNEQYF. The CDR3 DNA is TGTGCCAGCAGCTTACATACAGGGGTCTCCAACGAGCAGTACTTC.

The rearrangement links TRBV14 to TRBJ2-4; TRBD1 might be the D (6 bases). This CDR3 has 17 amino acids. Trimming left V 0 bases short and J 2 bases short, with 14 bases between. Looked up from germline, CDR1 is SGHDN and CDR2 is FVKESK. CDR3 in DNA: TGTGCCAGCAGCCAAGAGGCCTGGGACAAAACCAAAAACATTCAGTACTTC. It yields the protein CASSQEAWDKTKNIQYF.

Only a few counts were recorded for this clonotype. This chain connects TRBV4-3 to TRBJ2-7; no reliable D call. CDR1 and CDR2 from the germline V gene are LGHNA and YSLEER. This CDR3 comprises 15 residues. CDR3 nucleotides: TGCACCCGACACCCTCCTACGCCCTCCTCCTACGAGCAGTACTTC. This sequence encodes CTRHPPTPSSYEQYF.

This clonotype was picked up many times. The chain uses TRBV5-1 and TRBJ2-1; D gene unclear. CDR3 length: 14 residues. Germline V CDR1 and CDR2: SGHRS, YFSETQ. Trimming took 0 bases from V and 5 from J, leaving 9 bases between them. The CDR3: CASSLAAGNNEQFF. CDR3 coding DNA: TGCGCCAGCAGCTTGGCGGCCGGTAACAATGAGCAGTTCTTC.

This clonotype has just a few counts. This chain links TRBV12-3 or TRBV12-4 with TRBJ1-6, with D tentatively TRBD1 (5 bases). This CDR3 is 14 amino acids long. Trimming pared 3 bases from V and 6 bases from J, leaving 9 bases between. The CDR3 DNA reads TGTGCCAGCAGTTTCAGCGGGGGTAATTCACCCCTCCACTTT. Its protein is CASSFSGGNSPLHF.

This clonotype was observed a handful of times. The gene calls are TRBV5-1 and TRBJ2-7, with D possibly TRBD1 on 6 matching bases. Germline lookup yields CDR1 SGHRS and CDR2 YFSETQ. The CDR3 has 15 amino acids. Trimming shortened V by 0 bases and J by 3 bases, and 13 bases separated the two germline ends. CDR3 bases: TGCGCCAGCAGCTTGGATGGGACAAGATTCTACGAGCAGTACTTC. Residues: CASSLDGTRFYEQYF.

This clonotype was seen a handful of times. The V and J genes are TRBV11-1 and TRBJ2-2; the D gene is possibly TRBD2 (6 bases). This CDR3 region has 18 residues. Germline V gene lookup returns CDR1 SGHAT and CDR2 FQDESV (reference sequence). With 5 bases removed from V and 0 bases from J, the gap between germline ends came to 19 bases. CDR3 DNA: TGTGCCAGCAGCACCAACAGGCCGGGGACTTCGAACACCGGGGAGCTGTTTTTT. Amino acid sequence: CASSTNRPGTSNTGELFF.

This clonotype came up a few times. The chain carries TRBV20-1 and TRBJ2-3; tentative D call: TRBD1 (5 bases). This CDR3 comprises 14 residues. The V end lost 0 bases, the J end lost 0 bases, and 7 bases lay between the germline ends. Germline V CDR1 and CDR2: DFQATT, SNEGSKA (reference sequence). The CDR3 protein is CSARDRQSTDTQYF. The DNA for the CDR3 is TGCAGTGCTAGAGATCGACAGAGCACAGATACGCAGTATTTT.

V gene TRBV5-1 combines with J gene TRBJ2-5; maybe TRBD1 (7 bases). Germline loops: CDR1 SGHRS, CDR2 YFSETQ. The CDR3 contains 14 residues. Trimming stripped 4 bases from V and 3 bases from J, with 13 bases between. The CDR3 DNA sequence: TGCGCCAGCAGCGAGGTCAGGGGGGAAGAGACCCAGTACTTC. It specifies CASSEVRGEETQYF.

The sample holds many counts of this clonotype. The chain is built from TRBV5-1 and TRBJ2-5, with D possibly matching TRBD1 (5 bases). Per the germline V gene, CDR1 is SGHRS and CDR2 is YFSETQ. The CDR3 totals 12 residues. V lost 4 bases to trimming and J lost 2 bases, with 6 bases between them. The CDR3 coding sequence is TGCGCCAGCAGCCGACAGCAAGAGACCCAGTACTTC. It translates to CASSRQQETQYF. Full variable domain (outside the CDR3, taken from reference TRBV5-1 and TRBJ2-5): KAGVTQTPRYLIKTRGQQVTLSCSPISGHRSVSWYQQTPGQGLQFLFEYFSETQRNKGNFPGRFSGRQFSNSRSEMNVSTLELGDSALYLCASSRQQETQYFGPGTRLLVL.

This clonotype was observed a few times. CDR3 residues: CASSAPTGTSGRGTYNEQFF. DNA for the CDR3: TGTGCCAGCAGCGCACCGACCGGGACTAGCGGGAGGGGAACCTACAATGAGCAGTTCTTC. The chain is built from TRBV11-2 and TRBJ2-1; 16 bases are shared with TRBD2. The V and J ends lost 5 bases and 2 bases, in that order; junction bases with no gene match: 12. Germline assignment: CDR1 SGHAT and CDR2 FQNNGV. This CDR3 has 20 residues.

The table lists this clonotype with many counts. CDR3 residues: CSVINRDSSNEQYF. The CDR3 DNA follows: TGCAGCGTTATAAATAGGGACAGTAGCAACGAGCAGTACTTC. This chain joins TRBV29-1 and TRBJ2-7, with 7 bases that match TRBD1. Germline V gives CDR1 SQVTM, CDR2 ANQGSEA. This CDR3 is 14 amino acids long. V was pared by 5 bases and J by 5 bases, with 12 bases of the junction left unmatched.

The chain uses TRBV5-1 and TRBJ1-4, with 11 positions matching TRBD1. Per the germline V gene, CDR1 is SGHRS and CDR2 is YFSETQ. Unmatched junction bases numbered 10, after V lost 4 bases and J lost 11 bases. This CDR3 contains 15 residues. DNA of the CDR3: TGCGCCAGCAGCATCGGACAGGGGGCCTCTGACAAACTGTTTTTT. This encodes CASSIGQGASDKLFF.

This clonotype was detected a few times. This chain uses TRBV29-1 with TRBJ1-4, with D uncertain. V was cut by 4 bases and J by 8 bases, with 17 bases left in between. Germline CDR1 SQVTM, CDR2 ANQGSEA. The CDR3 is 14 residues long. This CDR3 reads CSVGSDFPYEKLFF. The CDR3, as DNA: TGCAGCGTTGGATCAGACTTCCCTTACGAAAAACTGTTTTTT. The full variable domain, with the rest looked up from reference TRBV29-1 and TRBJ1-4, is SAVISQKPSRDICQRGTSLTIQCQVDSQVTMMFWYRQQPGQSLTLIATANQGSEATYESGFVIDKFPISRPNLTFSTLTVSNMSPEDSSIYLCSVGSDFPYEKLFFGSGTQLSVL.

This sequence joins TRBV4-3 and TRBJ1-3, with D uncertain. The germline V and J ends were trimmed by 0 bases and 1 base, with 13 bases remaining between them. There are 17 residues in the CDR3. Germline loops: CDR1 LGHNA, CDR2 YSLEER. The CDR3 reads CASSQEWAMGSGNTIYF. The CDR3 nucleotides read TGCGCCAGCAGCCAAGAATGGGCTATGGGTTCTGGAAACACCATATATTTT.

At least ten counts were recorded for this clonotype. The genes are TRBV4-2 and TRBJ2-2; 8 positions agree with TRBD1. Germline loops: CDR1 LGHNA, CDR2 YNFKEQ. The CDR3 is 15 amino acids. V was pared by 6 bases and J by 7 bases, with 10 bases of the junction left unmatched. DNA for the CDR3: TGTGCCAGCAGGACAGGGGATTCATGGGGCGGGGAGCTGTTTTTT. This gives the protein CASRTGDSWGGELFF.

This clonotype was seen a few times. The V and J genes are TRBV28 and TRBJ2-7, with D hard to call. The V gene lost 2 bases and the J gene lost 7 bases, with 15 bases spanning the gap. This CDR3 has 14 amino acids. CDR1 is MDHEN, CDR2 SYDVKM, per germline. This chain's CDR3 is CASSLPGRLMEQYF. The DNA for the CDR3 is TGTGCCAGCAGTTTACCAGGTAGATTGATGGAGCAGTACTTC. The full variable domain, completed using reference TRBV28 and TRBJ2-7, is DVKVTQSSRYLVKRTGEKVFLECVQDMDHENMFWYRQDPGLGLRLIYFSYDVKMKEKGDIPEGYSVSREKKERFSLILESASTNQTSMYLCASSLPGRLMEQYFGPGTRLTVT.

The chain uses TRBV20-1 and TRBJ2-7; 7 bases are a match to TRBD2. V was pared by 5 bases and J by 5 bases, with 9 bases of the junction left unmatched. Germline CDR1 is DFQATT and CDR2 is SNEGSKA (reference sequence). The CDR3 is 13 residues long. CDR3 bases: TGCAGTGCTCGCCCTACTAGCGCCCACGAGCAGTACTTC. Its translation: CSARPTSAHEQYF.

The chain uses TRBV10-3 and TRBJ1-5; D is uncertain. Germline V gives CDR1 ENHRY, CDR2 SYGVKD. Trimming cost V 5 bases and J 0 bases, with 11 bases left between them. This CDR3 has 15 amino acids. This chain's CDR3 is CAISPSDISNQPQHF. The CDR3 bases are TGTGCCATCAGTCCCTCCGACATTAGCAATCAGCCCCAGCATTTT.

This clonotype turned up a few times. The chain uses TRBV27 and TRBJ1-1, with 8 positions matching TRBD1. This CDR3 is built from 16 residues. Per the germline V gene, CDR1 is MNHEY and CDR2 is SMNVEV (reference sequence). The J segment lost 2 bases and the V segment lost 0 bases, leaving 5 bases of the junction unmatched. For the CDR3, the DNA is TGTGCCAGCAGTTTATCGACACAGGGGGGAAACACTGAAGCTTTCTTT. Amino acids: CASSLSTQGGNTEAFF.

This clonotype has only a few counts. The chain couples TRBV21-1 to TRBJ1-5. TRBV21-1 is a known pseudogene. The CDR3 runs to 16 residues. CDR3 amino acids: CASSKGDFSRKQPQHF. Written as DNA, the CDR3 is TGTGCCAGCAGCAAAGGGGATTTTAGTCGAAAGCAGCCCCAGCATTTT.

This clonotype was seen many times. The CDR3 loop reads CASSTQGNTEAFF. CDR3 sequence (DNA): TGTGCCAGCAGCACACAGGGGAACACTGAAGCTTTCTTT. The gene calls are TRBV7-2 and TRBJ1-1, with a possible D match to TRBD1 (6 bases). Germline V gene sequence: CDR1 SGHTA, CDR2 FQGNSA. This CDR3 is built from 13 residues. Trimming took 5 bases from V and 1 from J, leaving 8 bases between them.